One sample yielded the 16 T cell receptor beta chains listed below, sequenced in a study of T-cell reconstitution after alpha-beta-depleted transplantation in children. The authors prepared the TCRbeta library with unique molecular identifiers. TCRdb analysed the PCR reads with MiXCR anew, one entry per CDR3 protein. This sample yields fewer than 550,000 distinct CDR3 sequences, of which 15% to 20% are seen a single time; approximately 28% belongs to the top ten. Material: PBMCs, mostly from graft donor cells, obtained 360 days after TCRalphabeta/CD19-depleted stem cell transplant. The receptors were gathered from a boy under three years old who had a stem cell transplant for Wiskott-Aldrich syndrome, so the T cells may come from the graft donor.

This clonotype was observed a handful of times. The chain is built from TRBV20-1 and TRBJ2-7; 13 bases line up with TRBD2. CDR3 length: 20 amino acids. CDR1 and CDR2 from the germline V gene are DFQATT and SNEGSKA (reference sequence). With 0 bases clipped from V and 3 bases from J, the junction kept 17 bases outside the gene matches. The CDR3 loop is CSARDIRGSLAGGDDYEQYF. The CDR3 DNA reads as TGCAGTGCTAGAGATATTCGGGGTTCACTAGCGGGAGGGGACGACTACGAGCAGTACTTC.

The CDR3 DNA reads as TGTGCCAGCAGTCCGGGAGGTAGGGGGGGTAGCGGGAGTTTCTTC. Translating gives CASSPGGRGGSGSFF. The chain uses TRBV2 and TRBJ2-1, with 9 bases matching TRBD2. V lost 5 bases and J lost 16; bases outside the gene matches: 18. The germline CDR1 and CDR2 sequences are SNHLY and FYNNEI. This CDR3 has 15 amino acids.

This clonotype has a count of ten or more. The junction does not match germline at one end; this may be a read error. The rearrangement links TRBV7-2 to TRBJ2-5, with TRBD2 matching over 7 bases. Germline loops: CDR1 SGHTA, CDR2 FQGNSA. The CDR3 runs 14 residues. CDR3 in amino acids: CASSLGGGRETQYF. CDR3 bases: TGCGCCAGCAGCTTGGGGGGGGGTAGAGAGACCCAGTACTTC. Full variable domain (missing parts from reference TRBV7-2 and TRBJ2-5): GAGVSQSPSNKVTEKGKDVELRCDPISGHTALYWYRQSLGQGLEFLIYFQGNSAPDKSGLPSDRFSAERTGGSVSTLTIQRTQQEDSAVYLCASSLGGGRETQYFGPGTRLLVL.

The chain recombines TRBV7-9 with TRBJ2-3, with D hard to call. The CDR3 covers 14 residues. V shed 6 bases and J shed 0 bases, with 10 bases lying between them. Germline V CDR1 and CDR2: SEHNR, FQNEAQ (reference sequence). The CDR3 loop reads CASRARVSTDTQYF. For the CDR3, the DNA is TGTGCCAGCAGGGCTAGGGTTAGCACAGATACGCAGTATTTT.

This clonotype came up a few times. The rearrangement joins TRBV6-5 to TRBJ2-3, with D possibly TRBD2 on 6 matching bases. This CDR3 has 16 residues. Germline V gives CDR1 MNHEY, CDR2 SVGAGI. V gave up 7 bases and J gave up 2 bases, with 19 bases separating them. CDR3 bases: TGTGCCAGCAAATGGAGTAGCGGTACACACACAGATACGCAGTATTTT. It translates to CASKWSSGTHTDTQYF.

In this sample, this clonotype turned up a few times. The chain couples TRBV5-1 to TRBJ2-7, with a weak D call TRBD1 (6 bases). V gave up 4 bases and J gave up 1 base, with 18 bases separating them. Germline V gene lookup returns CDR1 SGHRS and CDR2 YFSETQ. The length of the CDR3 is 16 residues. CDR3 nucleotides: TGCGCCAGCAGCCTTATGCCGGACAGCAATTCCTACGAGCAGTACTTC. Translating it yields CASSLMPDSNSYEQYF.

The chain links TRBV18 to TRBJ1-1; TRBD1 agrees at 8 bases. The CDR3 runs to 15 residues. The germline V gene has CDR1 KGHSH and CDR2 LQKENI. V shed 6 bases and J 6 bases; nucleotides not matched to a gene: 12. The CDR3 DNA follows: TGTGCCAGCTCCCTAGCTAGTGGACAGGGTGCTGAAGCTTTCTTT. It is translated as CASSLASGQGAEAFF.

This clonotype turned up a few times. CDR3 loop: CASSQGEGGAFF. The DNA for the CDR3 is TGCGCCAGCAGCCAAGGCGAGGGGGGGGCTTTCTTT. This chain uses TRBV4-3 with TRBJ1-1; a weak D match, TRBD1 (6 bases). The CDR3 sequence is 12 residues long. CDR1 LGHNA and CDR2 YSLEER come from the germline V gene. V shed 1 base and J shed 11 bases, with 11 bases lying between them.

The chain couples TRBV19 to TRBJ2-2; tentatively, D is TRBD1 (6 bases). This CDR3 has 17 residues. Trimming took 0 bases from V and 2 from J, leaving 13 bases between them. CDR1 and CDR2 (germline): LNHDA, SQIVND (reference sequence). DNA of the CDR3: TGTGCCAGTAGTATAGATCCCCGACAGGTCAACACCGGGGAGCTGTTTTTT. Protein sequence: CASSIDPRQVNTGELFF.

This chain connects TRBV20-1 to TRBJ2-7; 7 bases are a match to TRBD2. Germline-derived CDR1 and CDR2 are DFQATT and SNEGSKA (reference sequence). The CDR3 has 13 residues. The CDR3: CSGLLAEAYEQYF. As DNA, the CDR3 is TGCAGCGGTCTCCTAGCGGAGGCCTACGAGCAGTACTTC.

In its sample, this clonotype was seen a few times. CDR3 sequence reads: CASSLGGGRSYTQYF. In DNA form, the CDR3 reads TGTGCCAGCAGTTTAGGGGGGGGCAGAAGTTATACGCAGTATTTT. The J gene is TRBJ2-3, the V gene TRBV12-3 or TRBV12-4; D might be TRBD2 (7 bases). This CDR3 is 15 amino acids long. Trimming took 1 base from V and 7 from J, leaving 15 bases between them.

Ten or more counts support this clonotype. V gene TRBV29-1 combines with J gene TRBJ2-7; tentatively, D is TRBD2 (5 bases). Trimming removed 5 bases from V and 3 bases from J, with 11 bases in between. Germline assignment: CDR1 SQVTM and CDR2 ANQGSEA. This CDR3 comprises 12 residues. DNA for the CDR3: TGCAGCGTTCGGGGTCCCCTCTACGAGCAGTACTTC. Translating it yields CSVRGPLYEQYF.

The sample holds a few counts of this clonotype. CDR3 region: CASSQGPTHTEAFF. The CDR3 bases are TGTGCCAGCAGCCAAGGGCCAACTCACACTGAAGCTTTCTTT. This chain joins TRBV3-1 and TRBJ1-1; no clear D. This CDR3 region has 14 residues. Trimming cost V 1 base and J 3 bases, with 9 bases left between them. Germline assignment: CDR1 LGHDT and CDR2 YNNKEL (reference sequence). The variable domain in full, with the rest retrieved from reference TRBV3-1 and TRBJ1-1, is DTAVSQTPKYLVTQMGNDKSIKCEQNLGHDTMYWYKQDSKKFLKIMFSYNNKELIINETVPNRFSPKSPDKAHLNLHINSLELGDSAVYFCASSQGPTHTEAFFGQGTRLTVV.

The rearrangement uses TRBV12-3 or TRBV12-4 and TRBJ2-3, with 10 bases that match TRBD2. The length of the CDR3 is 15 residues. Trimming took 6 bases from V and 4 from J; bases not matched to a gene: 7. CDR3 sequence (DNA): TGTGCCAGCAGGCCTGTAGCGGGAGGCCCAGATACGCAGTATTTT. Its translation: CASRPVAGGPDTQYF.

The chain combines TRBV12-3 or TRBV12-4 with TRBJ1-1; TRBD1 matches at 9 bases. This CDR3 spans 13 amino acids. J lost 11 bases, V lost 6 bases, and 10 bases had no gene match. As DNA, the CDR3 is TGTGCCAGCAGCCGAGGACAGGGGATGGAGGCTTTCTTT. Encoded protein: CASSRGQGMEAFF.

This clonotype was observed a few times. The gene calls are TRBV5-1 and TRBJ2-5; 9 nucleotides match TRBD2. Trimming cost V 3 bases and J 0 bases; bases outside gene matches: 6. Germline CDR1 SGHRS, CDR2 YFSETQ. The CDR3 is made up of 16 amino acids. In DNA form, the CDR3 reads TGCGCCAGCAGCTCCCATAGCGGGGGCTACCAAGAGACCCAGTACTTC. This gives the protein CASSSHSGGYQETQYF.